This entry features one T cell receptor (beta chain) sequence. The antigen this receptor binds is unknown. There are no base qualities to consult, and no much larger clone falls within one base. Enrolling through a virtual design, the prospective study's participants ranged in age from roughly 18 to 95 years and lived across roughly 24 United States geographic areas. In the prospective study, participants were assigned to cohorts based on the clinical history participants reported in a screening survey and a study questionnaire. For ImmuneRACE Cohort 3, a participant was defined as recovered based on two consecutive negative NP/OP PCR tests, clearance by a healthcare professional, or resolution of symptoms. In the prospective study, mobile phlebotomists collected whole blood, serum and a nasopharyngeal or oropharyngeal swab from each participant. Over a 2-month period, participants in the prospective study had the option of providing additional blood draws and questionnaires. Before DNA extraction, blood samples from the prospective study were shipped at room temperature or frozen.

The immunoSEQ Assay, a bias-controlled multiplex PCR, was used to amplify TCRbeta CDR3 regions from genomic DNA. On the authors' methods: The number of nucleated cells in each sample was estimated from the amplification of reference gene primers within the assay. To quantify the absolute abundance of each unique TCRbeta CDR3 rearrangement, sequence reads were collapsed and filtered. Productive Simpson clonality was computed per sample as the square root of Simpson's diversity index over productive rearrangements. The table was pulled from immuneACCESS by TCRdb, which kept in-frame rearrangements only. Such tables lose some clones; where checked, under half of the loss comes from unresolved V genes, and the rest has no known cause. The V and J calls and clone size come from that table; D and trimming were worked out from the DNA. The sample yields under 450,000 clones; roughly 87% were counted once. The ten top clones hold about 3% of the sample.

The sample originates from a study of blood T cell repertoires in COVID-19 (dated by TCRdb to about 2020). For the wider study: Samples covering the acute and convalescent phases of COVID-19 were provided by collaborators in the United States, Italy and Spain. The prospective study material was composed of cDNA or gDNA derived from T cells, B-cell-depleted T cells, or PBMCs. Nearly every sample came with metadata listing a de-identified subject ID, COVID-19 status, age in years and sex. The dataset comprised deeply sampled blood TCRbeta repertoires from subjects exposed to, actively infected with, or recovered from COVID-19. Where available, HLA class I and class II types were taken from metadata supplied by the sample provider and were not determined by assay-based typing. A freely available public database, intended as a resource for researchers studying the immune response to SARS-CoV-2, is where the repertoires were released. Samples were obtained from the ongoing ImmuneRACE study (first 160 participants) and from about 1,300 subjects provided by 6 global collaborators.

The CDR3 sequence holds 11 residues, the cysteine and phenylalanine included. Kept here is only the CDR3 DNA, which spans 33 bases and is read in frame from base 1. Trimming costs V 8 bases and J 11 bases, and their ends lie 16 bases apart. CDR1 and CDR2, per the germline V gene (reference sequence), are MNHEY and SMNVEV. Here is what the overall study found, with its caveats: The amount of clinical and demographic metadata varied by source and participant and was provided uncurated.

The receptor's source is a woman in her twenties or thirties who had recovered from COVID-19. The rearranged chain carries TRBV27 and TRBJ2-7; TRBD1 is possibly the D segment (6 matching bases). Sequencing was performed on PBMCs or T cells enriched from blood (not recorded which). The CDR3 loop reads CASGWPAGEYF. The sequenced DNA is TGTGCCAGCGGGTGGCCGGCAGGGGAGTACTTC.